This TCR beta chain was identified during a study of CD8+ T cells in alopecia areata. About the study: The study gave treated patients oral tofacitinib at 5 to 10 mg twice daily.

Alopecia areata patients provided lesional scalp punch biopsies and peripheral blood, both collected for the study. A FACSAria was used to sort CD4+ and CD8+ T cells. These cells came from PBMCs. Trimming shortened V by 5 bases and J by 5 bases, and 10 bases separated the two germline ends. Per the germline V gene, CDR1 is SEHNR and CDR2 is FQNEAQ (reference sequence). This CDR3 is 13 amino acids long. The sequencing template was cDNA reverse transcribed from extracted RNA. Produced via immunoSEQ multiplex PCR; TCRdb's table is partial and in-frame only. The table lists about 70,000 clones, 45% to 50% of them singletons.

This TCR came from a human donor with alopecia areata. This specimen was CD8+ T cells sorted from blood, taken at week 0. The V call is TRBV7-9, the J call TRBJ2-1, with D hard to call. CDR3 nucleotides: TGTGCCAGCAGCAATTCGTTAGACAATGAGCAGTTCTTC. Amino acids: CASSNSLDNEQFF.